The entry that follows covers one T cell receptor (beta chain) sequence. The antigen is unknown. Only in-frame clones appear in the TCRdb table, and some are missing; sequencing was by immunoSEQ multiplex PCR. Here the sample spans roughly 220,000 clones, 75% to 95% being singletons. This sample is drawn from a study of cytomegalovirus exposure and HLA in healthy donors. With V trimmed by 2 bases and J by 0 bases, 4 bases remained unmatched. CDR1 and CDR2 (germline): SGHRS, YFSETQ. The CDR3 runs 16 residues. Findings and limits, study-wide: Cytomegalovirus-associated status was assigned to 164 TCR beta chains. Specificity for CMV antigens was confirmed in vitro for a few of the CMV-associated chains.

Input material: PBMCs. The chain carries TRBV5-1 and TRBJ2-1, with 8 nucleotides matching TRBD2. The source of this sequence is a woman aged 18-30 years in good health and CMV-seronegative. The CDR3 here is CASSLTGGRSYNEQFF. In nucleotides, the CDR3 is TGCGCCAGCAGCTTAACGGGAGGGCGCTCCTACAATGAGCAGTTCTTC.